These T cell receptor beta chains were read from a single sample in a study of shared clonotypes between healthy human individuals. The method was immunoSEQ multiplex PCR; TCRdb's version includes in-frame clones alone and lacks a portion of them. The table lists roughly 2,000,000 clones, 80% to 95% of them singletons. The sample comprised naive CD8+ T cells from PBMCs. All receptors derive from a man aged 18 to 35 in good health. Some clones in this sample may be carry-over from other donors' samples. CDR3s include the opening cysteine and the closing phenylalanine or tryptophan. A D gene is named only where the DNA matches it firmly. Rows may omit the clone size; those that give it use once, few, many or a size class.

clone size	V gene	D gene	J gene	CDR3 protein	CDR3 DNA
-	TRBV28	TRBD1	TRBJ2-2	CASSPLVGTANNTGELFF	TGTGCCAGCAGTCCTTTGGTAGGGACAGCTAACAACACCGGGGAGCTGTTTTTT
-	TRBV4-1	-	TRBJ2-1	CASSQVPPGPLSYNEQFF	TGCGCCAGCAGCCAAGTCCCTCCCGGCCCTCTATCCTACAATGAGCAGTTCTTC
once	TRBV29-1	-	TRBJ2-7	CSVEEGRQAYEQYF	TGCAGCGTTGAAGAGGGGAGACAGGCCTACGAGCAGTACTTC
-	TRBV28	TRBD1	TRBJ1-2	CASRRTGLYGYTF	TGTGCCAGCAGACGGACAGGGCTCTATGGCTACACCTTC
-	TRBV5-6	-	TRBJ2-7	CASSGSGLVYEQYF	TGTGCCAGCAGCGGTTCGGGACTCGTCTACGAGCAGTACTTC
-	TRBV28	-	TRBJ1-5	CASSMGGGNQPQHF	TGTGCCAGCAGTATGGGGGGCGGCAATCAGCCCCAGCATTTT
-	TRBV27	-	TRBJ1-5	CASSSLNQPQHF	TGTGCCAGCAGTTCCCTCAATCAGCCCCAGCATTTT
-	TRBV2	-	TRBJ1-5	CASSRAPSFSQPQHF	TGTGCCAGCAGTAGGGCCCCCTCCTTCAGCCAGCCCCAGCATTTT
-	TRBV27	-	TRBJ2-7	CASSLRTEYEQYF	TGTGCCAGCAGTTTGAGGACTGAATACGAGCAGTACTTC
-	TRBV7-9	-	TRBJ2-5	CASSLIMLGAAETQYF	TGTGCCAGCAGCTTAATTATGCTGGGGGCCGCGGAGACCCAGTACTTC
once	TRBV29-1	TRBD1	TRBJ2-7	CSVTGDSYEQYF	TGCAGCGTTACAGGGGACAGCTACGAGCAGTACTTC
-	TRBV19	-	TRBJ2-7	CASSISGFSYEQYF	TGTGCCAGTAGTATCTCAGGGTTCTCCTACGAGCAGTACTTC
-	TRBV7-9	TRBD1	TRBJ1-4	CASSPVPGQGSGEKLFF	TGTGCCAGCAGCCCTGTCCCGGGACAGGGTTCAGGGGAAAAACTGTTTTTT
-	TRBV29-1	TRBD1	TRBJ1-2	CSALVTGGGGYTF	TGCAGCGCCCTGGTGACAGGGGGAGGTGGCTACACCTTC
-	TRBV2	-	TRBJ2-5	CASSVKSETQYF	TGTGCCAGCTCGGTAAAGAGTGAGACCCAGTACTTC
-	TRBV27	-	TRBJ2-7	CASSWARSYEQYF	TGTGCCAGCAGTTGGGCCAGATCCTACGAGCAGTACTTC
-	TRBV6-5	TRBD1	TRBJ2-1	CASSYSRGLNEQFF	TGTGCCAGCAGTTACTCGAGGGGGCTTAATGAGCAGTTCTTC
-	TRBV28	-	TRBJ1-4	CASSWAGKLFF	TGTGCCAGCAGTTGGGCAGGTAAACTGTTTTTT
-	TRBV6-5	-	TRBJ2-4	CASSYFGESSKNIQYF	TGTGCCAGCAGTTACTTCGGGGAATCGTCCAAAAACATTCAGTACTTC
-	TRBV27	TRBD1	TRBJ1-2	CASSSGQGSYGYTF	TGTGCCAGCAGTTCCGGACAGGGATCCTATGGCTACACCTTC
-	TRBV28	TRBD1	TRBJ1-5	CASSSDRGQSNQPQHF	TGTGCCAGCAGTTCCGACAGGGGGCAAAGCAATCAGCCCCAGCATTTT
-	TRBV7-9	-	TRBJ2-1	CASSAGPINEQFF	TGTGCCAGCAGCGCCGGGCCTATCAATGAGCAGTTCTTC
-	TRBV28	TRBD1	TRBJ1-1	CASSLRQGAAFF	TGTGCCAGCAGTTTAAGGCAGGGGGCGGCTTTCTTT
-	TRBV5-5	-	TRBJ2-2	CASRPDATGELFF	TGTGCCAGCAGACCGGACGCCACCGGGGAGCTGTTTTTT
-	TRBV27	TRBD1	TRBJ2-1	CASSPLDRDSLNNEQFF	TGTGCCAGCAGTCCGTTGGATCGGGACAGCCTAAACAATGAGCAGTTCTTC
-	TRBV14	-	TRBJ2-7	CASSRVLGANYEQYF	TGTGCCAGCAGCCGGGTTCTGGGGGCAAACTACGAGCAGTACTTC
-	TRBV4-1	-	TRBJ2-7	CASSQRDRDEQYF	TGCGCCAGCAGCCAAAGAGACCGGGACGAGCAGTACTTC
-	TRBV7-6	-	TRBJ2-7	CASSSGLAFGEQYF	TGTGCCAGCAGCTCCGGGCTGGCTTTCGGCGAGCAGTACTTC
-	TRBV4-3	-	TRBJ2-2	CASSQDRGSGELFF	TGCGCCAGCAGCCAAGACCGGGGTTCCGGGGAGCTGTTTTTT
-	TRBV29-1	-	TRBJ2-2	CSVGGSRGNTGELFF	TGCAGCGTTGGAGGGAGTCGAGGGAACACCGGGGAGCTGTTTTTT
-	TRBV6-6	TRBD2	TRBJ2-1	CASRGGDSYNEQFF	TGTGCCAGCAGGGGGGGGGACTCCTACAATGAGCAGTTCTTC
-	TRBV19	-	TRBJ1-1	CASSIFPMNTEAFF	TGTGCCAGTAGTATATTCCCGATGAACACTGAAGCTTTCTTT
-	TRBV6-1	TRBD2	TRBJ2-1	CASSEGRGGGSSYNEQFF	TGTGCCAGCAGTGAAGGTCGAGGCGGGGGGAGCTCCTACAATGAGCAGTTCTTC